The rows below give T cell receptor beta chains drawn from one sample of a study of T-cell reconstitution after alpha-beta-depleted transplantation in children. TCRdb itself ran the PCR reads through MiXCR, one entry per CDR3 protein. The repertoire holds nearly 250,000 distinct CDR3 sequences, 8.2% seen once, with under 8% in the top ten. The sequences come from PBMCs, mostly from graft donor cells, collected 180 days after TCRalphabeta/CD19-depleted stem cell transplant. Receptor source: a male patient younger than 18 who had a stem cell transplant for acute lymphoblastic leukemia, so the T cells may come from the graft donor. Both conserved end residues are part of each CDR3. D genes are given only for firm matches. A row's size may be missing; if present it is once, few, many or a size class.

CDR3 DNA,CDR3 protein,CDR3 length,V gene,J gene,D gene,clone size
TGTGCCAGCAGCTATGGGACAGGGAGCACAGATACGCAGTATTTT,CASSYGTGSTDTQYF,15,TRBV7-8,TRBJ2-3,TRBD1,many
TGCGCCAGCAGCCAACGGACAGACAATAGCAATCAGCCCCAGCATTTT,CASSQRTDNSNQPQHF,16,TRBV5-1,TRBJ1-5,-,many
TGTGCCAGCAGTTACTACGATGGAAGGGAGAACAATGAGCAGTTCTTC,CASSYYDGRENNEQFF,16,TRBV6-2/TRBV6-3,TRBJ2-1,-,many
TGTGCCAGCAGCCAAGCAGGGGTACAGGGGGTGCAGTTCTTC,CASSQAGVQGVQFF,14,TRBV14,TRBJ2-1,TRBD1,many
TGTGCCAGCAGCTTCGTCAGGGCCTACGAGCAGTACTTC,CASSFVRAYEQYF,13,TRBV7-8,TRBJ2-7,-,many
TGCAGTGCTAGAGATCCAGGGAGGAATCAGCCCCAGCATTTT,CSARDPGRNQPQHF,14,TRBV20-1,TRBJ1-5,-,many
TGTGCCAGCAGCGTCCGACGGGGGGTCACGAGGGGAGATACGCAGTATTTT,CASSVRRGVTRGDTQYF,17,TRBV7-9,TRBJ2-3,TRBD2,many
TGTGCCAGCAGCTTAAGCCCCTGGCGGGGGCTAGCCAAAAACATTCAGTACTTC,CASSLSPWRGLAKNIQYF,18,TRBV7-8,TRBJ2-4,-,many
TGTGCCAGCAGCCGGAGGGGTACTAGCGGGAGTGGGTATGAGCAGTTCTTC,CASSRRGTSGSGYEQFF,17,TRBV7-6,TRBJ2-1,TRBD2,few
TGTGCCAGCAGTCCCAGACAGGGGCCTACCCGACGGTACTCCTACGAGCAGTACTTC,CASSPRQGPTRRYSYEQYF,19,TRBV12-3/TRBV12-4,TRBJ2-7,TRBD1,many
TGTGCCAGCAGCTTTGGGGAGTGGAACACTGAAGCTTTCTTT,CASSFGEWNTEAFF,14,TRBV11-2,TRBJ1-1,-,many
TGCGCCAGCAGCTTGGAGGGCTCCGGGACAACGCGGATAGAGACCCAGTACTTC,CASSLEGSGTTRIETQYF,18,TRBV5-1,TRBJ2-5,-,many
TGTGCCAGTAGTACCCTGGGAGGGATGAACACTGAAGCTTTCTTT,CASSTLGGMNTEAFF,15,TRBV19,TRBJ1-1,-,-
TGTGCCATCACCCAGGGGGCGGGAGGCTACACCTTC,CAITQGAGGYTF,12,TRBV10-3,TRBJ1-2,TRBD1,once
TGTGCCAGCAGCTTTAGCGGGGGCCTTTCCTACGAGCAGTACTTC,CASSFSGGLSYEQYF,15,TRBV7-2,TRBJ2-7,TRBD2,many
TGTGCCAGTTCCCCAGCAGGCCTCTCACGTAATACGCAGTATTTT,CASSPAGLSRNTQYF,15,TRBV27,TRBJ2-3,-,many
TGCAGTGCTAAACAAGCGGGGGCCTACAATGAGCAGTTCTTC,CSAKQAGAYNEQFF,14,TRBV20-1,TRBJ2-1,TRBD2,many